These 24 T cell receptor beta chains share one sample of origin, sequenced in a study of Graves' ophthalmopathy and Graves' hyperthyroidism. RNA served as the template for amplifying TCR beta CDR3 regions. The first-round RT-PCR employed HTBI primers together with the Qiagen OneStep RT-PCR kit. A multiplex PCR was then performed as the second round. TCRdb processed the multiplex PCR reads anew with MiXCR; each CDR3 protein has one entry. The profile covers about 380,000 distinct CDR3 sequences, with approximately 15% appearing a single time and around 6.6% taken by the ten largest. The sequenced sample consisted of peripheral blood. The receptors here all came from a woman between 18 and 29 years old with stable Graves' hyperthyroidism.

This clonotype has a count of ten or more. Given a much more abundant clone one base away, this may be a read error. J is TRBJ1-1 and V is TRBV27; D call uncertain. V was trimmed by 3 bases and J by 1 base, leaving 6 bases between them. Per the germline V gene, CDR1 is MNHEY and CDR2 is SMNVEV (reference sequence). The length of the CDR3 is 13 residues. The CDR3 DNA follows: TGTGCCAGCAGTTTCCCGGAGAACACTGAAGCTTTCTTT. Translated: CASSFPENTEAFF.

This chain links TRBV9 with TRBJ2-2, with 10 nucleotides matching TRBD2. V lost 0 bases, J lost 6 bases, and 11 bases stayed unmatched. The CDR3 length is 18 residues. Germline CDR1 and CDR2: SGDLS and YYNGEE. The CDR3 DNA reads TGTGCCAGCAGCGTAGTAGCGGGAGGCATAACCTCTCCCGGGGAGCTGTTTTTT. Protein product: CASSVVAGGITSPGELFF.

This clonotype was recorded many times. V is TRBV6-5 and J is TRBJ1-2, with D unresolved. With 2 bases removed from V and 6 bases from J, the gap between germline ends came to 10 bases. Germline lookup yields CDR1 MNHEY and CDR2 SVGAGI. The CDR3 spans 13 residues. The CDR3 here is CASSYGSPNGYTF. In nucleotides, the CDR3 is TGTGCCAGCAGTTACGGGAGTCCTAATGGCTACACCTTC.

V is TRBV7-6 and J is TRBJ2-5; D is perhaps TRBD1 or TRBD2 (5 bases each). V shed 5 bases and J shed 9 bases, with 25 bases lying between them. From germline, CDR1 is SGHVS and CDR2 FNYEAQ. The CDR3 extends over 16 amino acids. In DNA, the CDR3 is TGTGCCAGCAGCCCTCTAAGAGGGGCGCGGATTGAGGCCCAGTACTTC. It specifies CASSPLRGARIEAQYF.

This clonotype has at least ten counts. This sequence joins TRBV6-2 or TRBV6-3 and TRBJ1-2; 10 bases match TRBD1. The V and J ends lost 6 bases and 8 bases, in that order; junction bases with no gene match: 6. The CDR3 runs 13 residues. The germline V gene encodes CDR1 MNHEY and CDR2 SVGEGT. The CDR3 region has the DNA TGTGCCAGCAGCCCTCGGACAGGGGGAGGCTACACCTTC. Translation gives CASSPRTGGGYTF.

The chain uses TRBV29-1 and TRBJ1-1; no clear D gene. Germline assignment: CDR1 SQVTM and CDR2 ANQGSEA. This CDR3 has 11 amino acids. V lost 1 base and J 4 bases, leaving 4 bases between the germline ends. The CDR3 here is CSVEGTTEAFF. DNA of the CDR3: TGCAGCGTTGAAGGGACCACTGAAGCTTTCTTT. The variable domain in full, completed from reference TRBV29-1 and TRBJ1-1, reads SAVISQKPSRDICQRGTSLTIQCQVDSQVTMMFWYRQQPGQSLTLIATANQGSEATYESGFVIDKFPISRPNLTFSTLTVSNMSPEDSSIYLCSVEGTTEAFFGQGTRLTVV.

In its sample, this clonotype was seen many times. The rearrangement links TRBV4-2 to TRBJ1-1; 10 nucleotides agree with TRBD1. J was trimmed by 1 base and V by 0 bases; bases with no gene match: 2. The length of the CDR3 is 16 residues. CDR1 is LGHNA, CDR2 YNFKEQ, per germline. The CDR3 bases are TGTGCCAGCAGCCAAGATGACAGGGGGCCGAACACTGAAGCTTTCTTT. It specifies CASSQDDRGPNTEAFF.

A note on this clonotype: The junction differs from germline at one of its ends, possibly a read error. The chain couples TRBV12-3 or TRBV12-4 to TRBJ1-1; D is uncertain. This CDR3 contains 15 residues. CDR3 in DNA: TGTGCCAGCAGTCTCTCTCCGGTGAGGGTAACTGATGCTTTCTTT. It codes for CASSLSPVRVTDAFF.

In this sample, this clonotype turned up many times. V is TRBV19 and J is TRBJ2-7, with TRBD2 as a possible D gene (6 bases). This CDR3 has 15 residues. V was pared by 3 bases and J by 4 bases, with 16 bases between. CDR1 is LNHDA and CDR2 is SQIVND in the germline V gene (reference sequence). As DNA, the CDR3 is TGTGCCAGTAGTATCAACGCGGGGAACTCTTACGAGCAGTACTTC. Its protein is CASSINAGNSYEQYF.

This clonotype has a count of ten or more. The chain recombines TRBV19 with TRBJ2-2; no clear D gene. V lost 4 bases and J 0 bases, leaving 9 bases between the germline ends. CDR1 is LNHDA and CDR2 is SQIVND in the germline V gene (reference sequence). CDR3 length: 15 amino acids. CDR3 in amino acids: CASSNSLSNTGELFF. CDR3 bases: TGTGCCAGTAGTAATTCGCTTTCGAACACCGGGGAGCTGTTTTTT.

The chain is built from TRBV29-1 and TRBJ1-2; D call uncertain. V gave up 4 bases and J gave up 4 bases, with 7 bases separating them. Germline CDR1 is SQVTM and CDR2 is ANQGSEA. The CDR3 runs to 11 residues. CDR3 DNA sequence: TGCAGCGTTGGGCCAGTCTATGGCTACACCTTC. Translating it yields CSVGPVYGYTF.

DNA for the CDR3: TGTGCCAGCAGTTTACGGCCGAGCCTGGGGGCTTTCTTT. Translation: CASSLRPSLGAFF. The chain recombines TRBV12-3 or TRBV12-4 with TRBJ1-1; D gene ambiguous. The CDR3 sequence is 13 residues long. Deletions cut 2 bases from V and 11 bases from J, with 15 bases between.

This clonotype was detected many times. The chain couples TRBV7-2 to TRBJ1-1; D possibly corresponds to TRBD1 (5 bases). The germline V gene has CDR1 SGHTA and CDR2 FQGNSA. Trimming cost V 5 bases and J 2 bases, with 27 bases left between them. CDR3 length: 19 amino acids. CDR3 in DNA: TGTGCCAGCAGCCTTACCGGATTTGGGGCCCGGGCTGCAAACACTGAAGCTTTCTTT. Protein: CASSLTGFGARAANTEAFF.

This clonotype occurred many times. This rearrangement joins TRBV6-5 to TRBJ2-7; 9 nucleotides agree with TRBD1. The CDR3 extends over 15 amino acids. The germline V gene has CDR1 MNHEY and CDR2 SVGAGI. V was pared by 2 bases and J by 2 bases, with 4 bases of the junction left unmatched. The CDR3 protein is CASSYTGTGTYEQYF. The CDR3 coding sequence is TGTGCCAGCAGTTACACCGGGACAGGGACCTACGAGCAGTACTTC.

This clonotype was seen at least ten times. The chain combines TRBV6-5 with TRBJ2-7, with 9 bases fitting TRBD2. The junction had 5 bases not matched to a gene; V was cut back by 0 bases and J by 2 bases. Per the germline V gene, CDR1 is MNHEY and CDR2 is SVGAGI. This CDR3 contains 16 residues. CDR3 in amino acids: CASSYSRLAGAYEQYF. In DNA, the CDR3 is TGTGCCAGCAGTTACTCGAGATTAGCGGGGGCCTACGAGCAGTACTTC.

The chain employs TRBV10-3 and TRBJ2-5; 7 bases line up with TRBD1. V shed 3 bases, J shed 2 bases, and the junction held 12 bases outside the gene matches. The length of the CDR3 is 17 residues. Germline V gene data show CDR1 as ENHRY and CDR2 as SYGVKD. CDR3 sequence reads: CAISESSRTGPQETQYF. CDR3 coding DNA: TGTGCCATCAGTGAAAGTTCCCGGACAGGACCACAAGAGACCCAGTACTTC.

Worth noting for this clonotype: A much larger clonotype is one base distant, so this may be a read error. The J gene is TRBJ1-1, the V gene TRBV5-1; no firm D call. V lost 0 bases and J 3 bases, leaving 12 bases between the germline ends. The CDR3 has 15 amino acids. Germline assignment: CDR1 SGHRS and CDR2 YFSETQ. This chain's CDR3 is CASSLGRLMYTEAFF. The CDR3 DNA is TGCGCCAGCAGCTTGGGTCGTCTGATGTACACTGAAGCTTTCTTT.

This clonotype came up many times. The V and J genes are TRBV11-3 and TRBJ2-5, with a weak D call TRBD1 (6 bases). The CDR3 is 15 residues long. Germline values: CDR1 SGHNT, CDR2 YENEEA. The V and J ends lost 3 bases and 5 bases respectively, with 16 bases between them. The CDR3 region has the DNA TGTGCCAGCAGCTTCCAGACAGGAGGCAGGGAGACCCAGTACTTC. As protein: CASSFQTGGRETQYF.

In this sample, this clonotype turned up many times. The CDR3 DNA sequence: TGTGCCAGCAGCCCCGGTACGGGGCAGAGTTTGGGCAATCAGCCCCAGCATTTT. This gives the protein CASSPGTGQSLGNQPQHF. The chain employs TRBV7-8 and TRBJ1-5, with D tentatively TRBD1 (5 bases). The V gene's germline CDR1 is SGHVS and CDR2 FQNEAQ. V was trimmed by 5 bases and J by 2 bases, leaving 22 bases between them. This CDR3 comprises 18 residues. Full variable domain (outside the CDR3, taken from reference TRBV7-8 and TRBJ1-5): GAGVSQSPRYKVAKRGQDVALRCDPISGHVSLFWYQQALGQGPEFLTYFQNEAQLDKSGLPSDRFFAERPEGSVSTLKIQRTQQEDSAVYLCASSPGTGQSLGNQPQHFGDGTRLSIL.

CDR3 nucleotide sequence: TGTGCCAGTAGGGTAGGGACCGGGGAGCTGTTTTTT. Amino acids: CASRVGTGELFF. The J gene is TRBJ2-2, the V gene TRBV19, with unresolved D. CDR3 length: 12 amino acids. Germline V CDR1 and CDR2: LNHDA, SQIVND (reference sequence). V gave up 6 bases and J gave up 5 bases, with 7 bases separating them.

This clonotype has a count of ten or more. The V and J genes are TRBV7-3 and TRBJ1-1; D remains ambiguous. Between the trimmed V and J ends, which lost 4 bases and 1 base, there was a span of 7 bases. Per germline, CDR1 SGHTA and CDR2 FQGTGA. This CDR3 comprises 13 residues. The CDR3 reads CASSSQKNTEAFF. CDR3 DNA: TGTGCCAGCAGCTCCCAAAAGAACACTGAAGCTTTCTTT.

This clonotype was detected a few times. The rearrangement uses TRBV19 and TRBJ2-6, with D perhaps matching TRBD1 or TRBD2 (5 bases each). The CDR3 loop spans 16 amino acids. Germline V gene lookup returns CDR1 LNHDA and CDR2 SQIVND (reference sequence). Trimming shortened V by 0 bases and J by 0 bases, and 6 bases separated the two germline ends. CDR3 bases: TGTGCCAGTAGTATAGATGGGGGCTCTGGGGCCAACGTCCTGACTTTC. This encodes CASSIDGGSGANVLTF.

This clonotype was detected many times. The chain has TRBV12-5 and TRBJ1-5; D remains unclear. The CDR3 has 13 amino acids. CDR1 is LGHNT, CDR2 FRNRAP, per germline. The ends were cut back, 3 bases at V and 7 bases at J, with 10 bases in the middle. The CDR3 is CASGLQWRQPQHF. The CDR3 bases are TGTGCTAGTGGTTTACAATGGAGACAGCCCCAGCATTTT.

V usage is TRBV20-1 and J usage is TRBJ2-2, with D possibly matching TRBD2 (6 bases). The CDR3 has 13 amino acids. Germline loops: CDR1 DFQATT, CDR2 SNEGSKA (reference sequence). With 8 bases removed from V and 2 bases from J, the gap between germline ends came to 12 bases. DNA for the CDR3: TGCAGTCTCCAGCGGGCAAACACCGGGGAGCTGTTTTTT. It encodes CSLQRANTGELFF.